Following are 7 T cell receptor beta chains from one sample sequenced in a study of glioma-infiltrating T cells. TCR alpha and beta CDR3 regions were amplified from RNA using iRepertoire nested multiplex PCR. TCRdb recomputed calls from the multiplex PCR reads with MiXCR, one row per CDR3 protein. The sample records around 10,000 distinct CDR3 sequences, 56% being singletons. Sample: glioma tissue, nonneoplastic brain tissue, or PBMCs (not recorded which). The receptor set was obtained from a human donor with low-grade glioma or glioblastoma, undergoing nonglioma brain surgery, or in good health (not recorded which).

This clonotype is termed medium-sized (0.01 to 0.1%). The chain links TRBV6-4 to TRBJ2-3, with TRBD2 matching 8 bases. Germline CDR1 is MRHNA and CDR2 is SNTAGT. Losses at the gene ends were 3 bases for V and 4 bases for J; bases not matched to a gene: 6. The length of the CDR3 is 15 residues. The CDR3 reads CASSERAGGPDTQYF. DNA of the CDR3: TGTGCCAGCAGTGAAAGGGCGGGAGGTCCAGATACGCAGTATTTT.

As to this clonotype: A read error may explain this, as a much larger clone is one base away. The chain has TRBV29-1 and TRBJ2-7; perhaps TRBD1 as D (6 bases). The CDR3 contains 14 residues. Germline V gives CDR1 SQVTM, CDR2 ANQGSEA. Trimming took 3 bases from V and 9 from J, leaving 21 bases between them. CDR3 residues: CSVDPDPGRGGQYF. CDR3 sequence (DNA): TGCAGCGTTGACCCCGACCCCGGACGAGGGGGGCAGTACTTC.

This clonotype is deemed medium-sized. The chain recombines TRBV19 with TRBJ1-2; no firm D call. Germline V gene lookup returns CDR1 LNHDA and CDR2 SQIVND (reference sequence). The CDR3 has 11 residues. The V and J ends lost 8 bases and 8 bases respectively, with 12 bases between them. The CDR3 loop reads CASGSLQGYTF. Written as DNA, the CDR3 is TGTGCCAGTGGGTCGCTGCAGGGCTACACCTTC.

CDR3 DNA: TGTGCCAGCAGCCAACATACGTCTGGCGGGAGCACGAGCGAGCAGTACTTC. Its protein product is CASSQHTSGGSTSEQYF. The rearrangement joins TRBV7-6 to TRBJ2-7, with 7 nucleotides matching TRBD2. Losses at the gene ends were 5 bases for V and 6 bases for J; bases not matched to a gene: 19. The germline CDR1 and CDR2 sequences are SGHVS and FNYEAQ. The CDR3 loop spans 17 amino acids.

CDR3 in DNA: TGTGATAGCAGGTTAGAGGAGGCAGATACGCAGTATTTT. Translation: CDSRLEEADTQYF. V usage is TRBV7-6 and J usage is TRBJ2-3, with D perhaps matching TRBD2 (5 bases). This CDR3 is built from 13 residues. The germline V gene encodes CDR1 SGHVS and CDR2 FNYEAQ.

This clonotype was observed at least ten times. The chain links TRBV7-2 to TRBJ2-3; no reliable D call. Per the germline V gene, CDR1 is SGHTA and CDR2 is FQGNSA. Trimming left V 2 bases short and J 0 bases short, with 12 bases between. This CDR3 is built from 16 residues. The CDR3 DNA is TGTGCCAGCAGCTTATACGATTGGTCTAGCACAGATACGCAGTATTTT. This gives the protein CASSLYDWSSTDTQYF.

This clonotype was recorded only once. As the CDR3 is not closed by the conserved phenylalanine or tryptophan, this likely results from a read error. The rearrangement joins TRBV19 to TRBJ1-6; no reliable D call. The ends were cut back, 8 bases at V and 7 bases at J, with 12 bases in the middle. The CDR3 is 13 residues long. Germline CDR1 LNHDA, CDR2 SQIVND (reference sequence). In DNA, the CDR3 is TGTGCCAGTGAAGAGCCGATGAATTCACCCCTCCACTCT. Translation: CASEEPMNSPLHS.